Each of the 28 T cell receptor beta chains below was sequenced from the same sample in a study of blood T cell repertoires in COVID-19. Produced via immunoSEQ multiplex PCR; TCRdb's table is partial and in-frame only. Of tens of thousands of clones in the sample, over 75% were seen once. Sequencing input: peripheral blood. All receptors derive from a man between 50 and 59 years old with active COVID-19.

V is TRBV7-9 and J is TRBJ2-1, with a weak D call TRBD1 (5 bases). V was trimmed by 5 bases and J by 0 bases, leaving 8 bases between them. The CDR3 runs to 14 residues. Germline V CDR1 and CDR2: SEHNR, FQNEAQ (reference sequence). The CDR3 DNA sequence: TGTGCCAGCAGCCGACAGAGCTCCTACAATGAGCAGTTCTTC. This gives the protein CASSRQSSYNEQFF.

The V and J genes are TRBV5-4 and TRBJ1-4, with D uncertain. Germline values: CDR1 SGHNT, CDR2 YYREEE (reference sequence). V dropped 0 bases and J dropped 4 bases, with 10 bases sitting between them. This CDR3 contains 15 residues. CDR3 sequence reads: CASSLVRGVNEKLFF. The CDR3 DNA sequence: TGTGCCAGCAGCTTGGTACGGGGAGTTAATGAAAAACTGTTTTTT. The variable domain in full, with the rest retrieved from reference TRBV5-4 and TRBJ1-4, is ETGVTQSPTHLIKTRGQQVTLRCSSQSGHNTVSWYQQALGQGPQFIFQYYREEENGRGNFPPRFSGLQFPNYSSELNVNALELDDSALYLCASSLVRGVNEKLFFGSGTQLSVL.

V is TRBV6-5 and J is TRBJ2-5; 8 bases line up with TRBD1. Germline loops: CDR1 MNHEY, CDR2 SVGAGI. The CDR3 is made up of 15 amino acids. The junction had 10 bases not matched to a gene; V was cut back by 6 bases and J by 4 bases. This chain's CDR3 is CASRWGQAKAETQYF. CDR3 coding DNA: TGTGCCAGCAGATGGGGACAGGCTAAGGCAGAGACCCAGTACTTC.

The chain has TRBV20-1 and TRBJ2-7; D possibly corresponds to TRBD1 (6 bases). Germline-derived CDR1 and CDR2 are DFQATT and SNEGSKA (reference sequence). V was clipped by 6 bases and J by 4 bases, with 10 bases between them. The CDR3 sequence is 11 residues long. CDR3 coding DNA: TGCAGTGCGCTCAGGGGATACGAGCAGTACTTC. Its protein is CSALRGYEQYF.

V usage is TRBV9 and J usage is TRBJ1-2, with 10 nucleotides matching TRBD1. The CDR3 is made up of 16 amino acids. Germline CDR1 SGDLS, CDR2 YYNGEE. The V segment lost 4 bases and the J segment 1 base; nucleotides outside the gene matches: 7. The CDR3 DNA follows: TGTGCCAGCAGCTTCGGACAGGGGGTTGATAACTATGGCTACACCTTC. It yields the protein CASSFGQGVDNYGYTF.

J is TRBJ2-7 and V is TRBV23-1, with 7 bases identical to TRBD2. TRBV23-1 is assigned to the ORF class and has an uncertain function. Losses at the gene ends were 0 bases for V and 6 bases for J; bases not matched to a gene: 14. There are 17 residues in the CDR3. The CDR3 bases are TGCGCCAGCAGTCAATCGCCCCTTCAACGAAGGACTAGCGAGCAGTACGTC. Amino acid sequence: CASSQSPLQRRTSEQYV.

The chain has TRBV18 and TRBJ1-1, with D maybe TRBD1 (5 bases). V lost 6 bases and J 5 bases, leaving 16 bases between the germline ends. The length of the CDR3 is 14 residues. The germline V gene has CDR1 KGHSH and CDR2 LQKENI. This CDR3 reads CASSSRGGSTEAFF. The DNA for the CDR3 is TGTGCCAGCTCCTCGAGGGGAGGGAGTACTGAAGCTTTCTTT. Drawing the rest from reference TRBV18 and TRBJ1-1, the complete variable domain is NAGVMQNPRHLVRRRGQEARLRCSPMKGHSHVYWYRQLPEEGLKFMVYLQKENIIDESGMPKERFSAEFPKEGPSILRIQQVVRGDSAAYFCASSSRGGSTEAFFGQGTRLTVV.

The chain couples TRBV7-3 to TRBJ2-1; the match to TRBD2 covers 9 bases. Per germline, CDR1 SGHTA and CDR2 FQGTGA. V shed 2 bases, J shed 8 bases, and the junction held 10 bases outside the gene matches. CDR3 length: 16 amino acids. CDR3 amino acids: CASSLAPGLAVDEQFF. The CDR3 bases are TGTGCCAGCAGCTTAGCTCCGGGACTAGCCGTCGATGAGCAGTTCTTC. The full variable domain, completed using reference TRBV7-3 and TRBJ2-1, is GAGVSQTPSNKVTEKGKYVELRCDPISGHTALYWYRQSLGQGPEFLIYFQGTGAADDSGLPNDRFFAVRPEGSVSTLKIQRTERGDSAVYLCASSLAPGLAVDEQFFGPGTRLTVL.

The chain carries TRBV4-3 and TRBJ2-7; tentative D call: TRBD1 (5 bases). Germline assignment: CDR1 LGHNA and CDR2 YSLEER. With 2 bases removed from V and 6 bases from J, the gap between germline ends came to 17 bases. This CDR3 is built from 15 residues. The CDR3 is CASSQSLSRTLEQYF. The CDR3 region has the DNA TGCGCCAGCAGCCAAAGTTTGTCCAGGACACTCGAGCAGTACTTC.

This clone was counted between two and nine times. The V and J genes are TRBV7-9 and TRBJ2-2; 11 nucleotides align to TRBD2. CDR3 size: 15 residues. In germline, CDR1 is SEHNR, CDR2 FQNEAQ (reference sequence). The V and J ends lost 7 bases and 5 bases, in that order; junction bases with no gene match: 6. The CDR3 region has the DNA TGTGCCAGCAACCCACTAGCGGGGGTGACCGGGGAGCTGTTTTTT. Its translation is CASNPLAGVTGELFF.

In its sample, this clone was seen a few times. The rearrangement uses TRBV7-9 and TRBJ2-4; 10 nucleotides align to TRBD1. The germline V gene has CDR1 SEHNR and CDR2 FQNEAQ (reference sequence). The CDR3 has 17 amino acids. Losses at the gene ends were 2 bases for V and 1 base for J; bases not matched to a gene: 5. This CDR3 reads CASSLRGQGMAKNIQYF. The CDR3 DNA is TGTGCCAGCAGCTTAAGGGGACAGGGGATGGCCAAAAACATTCAGTACTTC.

This clone has only one observation. The CDR3 DNA reads as TGTGCCAGCAGCTTTGGACACTCGAACACTGAAGCTTTCTTT. Translated: CASSFGHSNTEAFF. The chain joins TRBV5-4 to TRBJ1-1, with D perhaps matching TRBD1 (5 bases). The V and J ends lost 2 bases and 1 base respectively, with 9 bases between them. CDR3 length equals 14 residues. Germline CDR1 is SGHNT and CDR2 is YYREEE (reference sequence).

The rearrangement uses TRBV5-1 and TRBJ1-2; 7 positions agree with TRBD1. The CDR3 is 13 residues long. Per germline, CDR1 SGHRS and CDR2 YFSETQ. V was clipped by 4 bases and J by 4 bases; unmatched bases: 4. CDR3 nucleotide sequence: TGCGCCAGCAGCCTGACAGGGTCCTATGGCTACACCTTC. It translates to CASSLTGSYGYTF.

The sample holds one count of this clone. This chain connects TRBV11-2 to TRBJ2-1, with 8 bases identical to TRBD2. The length of the CDR3 is 16 residues. Germline-derived CDR1 and CDR2 are SGHAT and FQNNGV. V was clipped by 5 bases and J by 6 bases; unmatched bases: 12. CDR3 residues: CASSGWGTSYPNEQFF. The DNA for the CDR3 is TGTGCCAGCAGCGGGTGGGGGACTAGTTATCCCAATGAGCAGTTCTTC.

V is TRBV5-4 and J is TRBJ2-3, with D possibly being TRBD2 (5 bases). Trimming shortened V by 3 bases and J by 3 bases, and 17 bases separated the two germline ends. Germline CDR1 reads SGHNT; CDR2 reads YYREEE (reference sequence). This CDR3 has 16 residues. The DNA of the CDR3 is TGTGCCAGCAGCTCCGGGGTTATTGCAACAACAGATACGCAGTATTTT. Its protein product is CASSSGVIATTDTQYF.

This chain uses TRBV9 with TRBJ2-5; D perhaps matches TRBD1 (6 bases). The germline gives CDR1 SGDLS, CDR2 YYNGEE. V was clipped by 0 bases and J by 5 bases, with 11 bases between them. The CDR3 totals 14 residues. CDR3 protein: CASSVGRQEETQYF. CDR3 DNA: TGTGCCAGCAGCGTAGGGAGACAGGAGGAGACCCAGTACTTC.

V is TRBV5-5 and J is TRBJ1-1, with D tentatively TRBD1 (5 bases). Trimming left V 6 bases short and J 3 bases short, with 15 bases between. CDR3 length equals 14 residues. Germline V gene data show CDR1 as SGHKS and CDR2 as YYEKEE (reference sequence). The CDR3 reads CASTFRVWDTEAFF. DNA for the CDR3: TGTGCCAGCACCTTCAGGGTGTGGGACACTGAAGCTTTCTTT.

The rearrangement uses TRBV3-1 (or the pseudogene TRBV3-2) and TRBJ1-2; TRBD1 might be the D (5 bases). CDR3 length: 17 amino acids. Per the germline V gene, CDR1 is LGHDT and CDR2 is YNNKEL (reference sequence). Between the trimmed V and J ends, which lost 1 base and 0 bases, there was a span of 15 bases. The CDR3 nucleotides read TGTGCCAGCAGCCAAGTTGGCCGGACAATGACTAACTATGGCTACACCTTC. Translating gives CASSQVGRTMTNYGYTF.

The chain has TRBV6-5 and TRBJ1-2; D perhaps matches TRBD1 (6 bases). CDR1 is MNHEY, CDR2 SVGAGI, per germline. The ends were cut back, 8 bases at V and 2 bases at J, with 15 bases in the middle. The CDR3 totals 14 residues. The DNA of the CDR3 is TGTGCCAGCTCAAGAAACGACAGGAACTATGGCTACACCTTC. This translates into CASSRNDRNYGYTF.

V is TRBV11-3 and J is TRBJ2-5; 11 bases agree with TRBD1. The CDR3 is 16 residues long. V lost 6 bases, J lost 7 bases, and 13 bases stayed unmatched. Germline V CDR1 and CDR2: SGHNT, YENEEA. CDR3 protein: CASSHSGQGASGTQYF. The CDR3, as DNA: TGTGCCAGCAGTCATTCCGGACAGGGGGCGAGCGGGACCCAGTACTTC.

The V gene is TRBV5-1, the J gene TRBJ2-1, with TRBD2 as a possible D gene (6 bases). There are 15 residues in the CDR3. Deletions cut 0 bases from V and 4 bases from J, with 11 bases between. In germline, CDR1 is SGHRS, CDR2 YFSETQ. CDR3 sequence reads: CASSLGLARYNEQFF. CDR3 nucleotides: TGCGCCAGCAGCTTGGGTCTAGCGCGTTACAATGAGCAGTTCTTC.

This chain connects TRBV6-5 to TRBJ1-1; possible D gene TRBD1, 5 bases. The CDR3 totals 14 residues. Germline lookup yields CDR1 MNHEY and CDR2 SVGAGI. Between the trimmed V and J ends, which lost 11 bases and 0 bases, there was a span of 16 bases. CDR3 protein: CACRLTGVNTEAFF. The DNA of the CDR3 is TGTGCCTGTCGTTTAACAGGCGTGAACACTGAAGCTTTCTTT.

The chain is built from TRBV21-1 and TRBJ2-1; the table's D call, TRBD2, has no DNA check behind it. TRBV21-1 is a pseudogene. The CDR3 spans 17 residues. CDR3 DNA: TGTGCCAGCAGCAAAGCGCCGGCGGGAGGGTCCTACAATGAGCAGTTCTTC. This codes for CASSKAPAGGSYNEQFF.

The chain couples TRBV6-5 to TRBJ2-7; D might be TRBD1 (6 bases). CDR1 and CDR2 (germline): MNHEY, SVGAGI. CDR3 length: 15 residues. V was cut by 4 bases and J by 6 bases, with 19 bases left in between. The CDR3 DNA sequence: TGTGCCAGCAGTTTTTCCCGCGACAGGTCAGGCGAGCAGTACGTC. Its translation: CASSFSRDRSGEQYV.

V gene TRBV30 combines with J gene TRBJ2-7, with 13 bases that match TRBD2. The CDR3 has 19 amino acids. Germline V CDR1 and CDR2: GTSNPN, SVGIG (reference sequence). The ends lost 3 bases at V and 0 bases at J; junction bases unmatched: 14. The CDR3 bases are TGTGCCTGGAGCGCAGCCGGGACTAGCGGGACTTCCAGCTCCTACGAGCAGTACGTC. Protein sequence: CAWSAAGTSGTSSSYEQYV.

This sequence joins TRBV4-1 and TRBJ1-1, with D possibly matching TRBD1 (5 bases). The length of the CDR3 is 13 residues. Germline V lookup: CDR1 MGHRA, CDR2 YSYEKL. Trimming cost V 0 bases and J 10 bases, with 12 bases left between them. CDR3 residues: CASSQESRVGAFF. The CDR3 coding sequence is TGCGCCAGCAGCCAAGAAAGCAGGGTAGGAGCTTTCTTT.

V usage is TRBV6-6 and J usage is TRBJ1-3; D is uncertain. The germline CDR1 and CDR2 sequences are MNHNY and SVGAGI (reference sequence). Between the trimmed V and J ends, which lost 5 bases and 8 bases, there was a span of 13 bases. This CDR3 contains 13 residues. Here the CDR3 DNA reads TGTGCCAGCAGTAAACAGAACGGGGACACCATATATTTT. It specifies CASSKQNGDTIYF.

This clone was found once. At one of its ends the junction is not consistent with the germline gene, which may arise from a read error. The J gene is TRBJ2-4, the V gene TRBV7-7, with TRBD2 identical over 8 bases. CDR3 length equals 17 residues. Germline V CDR1 and CDR2: SSHAT, FNYEAQ (reference sequence). This chain's CDR3 is CASSLPGGGSNQNIQYF. The DNA of the CDR3 is TGTGCTAGCAGCTTACCCGGGGGGGGCTCAAACCAAAACATTCAGTACTTC. Supplemented by reference TRBV7-7 and TRBJ2-4, the full variable domain reads GAGVSQSPRYKVTKRGQDVTLRCDPISSHATLYWYQQALGQGPEFLTYFNYEAQPDKSGLPSDRFSAERPEGSISTLTIQRTEQRDSAMYRCASSLPGGGSNQNIQYFGAGTRLSVL.